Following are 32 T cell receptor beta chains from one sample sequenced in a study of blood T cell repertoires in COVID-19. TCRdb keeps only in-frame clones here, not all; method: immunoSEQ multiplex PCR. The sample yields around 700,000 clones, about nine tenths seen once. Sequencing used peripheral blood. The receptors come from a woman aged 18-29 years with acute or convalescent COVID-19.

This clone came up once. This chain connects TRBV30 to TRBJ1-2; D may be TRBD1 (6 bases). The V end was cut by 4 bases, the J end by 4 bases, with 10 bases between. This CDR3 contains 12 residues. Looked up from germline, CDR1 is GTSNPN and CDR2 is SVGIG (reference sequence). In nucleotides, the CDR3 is TGTGCCTGGACAAGGGGGATCTATGGCTACACCTTC. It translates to CAWTRGIYGYTF.

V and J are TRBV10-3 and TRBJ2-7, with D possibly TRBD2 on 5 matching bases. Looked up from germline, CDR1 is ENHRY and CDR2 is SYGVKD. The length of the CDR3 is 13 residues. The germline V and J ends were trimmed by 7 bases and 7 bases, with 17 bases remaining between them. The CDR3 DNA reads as TGTGCCATCATGGGAGAGGGAGTTGGGGAGCAGTACTTC. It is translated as CAIMGEGVGEQYF.

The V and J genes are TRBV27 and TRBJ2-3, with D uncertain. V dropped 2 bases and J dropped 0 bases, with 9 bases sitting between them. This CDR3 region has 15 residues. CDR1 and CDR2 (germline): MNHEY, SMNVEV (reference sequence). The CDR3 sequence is CASSLGSQSTDTQYF. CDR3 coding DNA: TGTGCCAGCAGTTTAGGCAGTCAAAGCACAGATACGCAGTATTTT.

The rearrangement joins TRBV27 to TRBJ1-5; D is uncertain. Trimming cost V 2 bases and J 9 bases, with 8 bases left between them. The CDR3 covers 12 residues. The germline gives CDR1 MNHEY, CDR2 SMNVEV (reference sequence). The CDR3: CASSLVSGPQHF. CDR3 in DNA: TGTGCCAGCAGTTTAGTTTCAGGGCCCCAGCATTTT.

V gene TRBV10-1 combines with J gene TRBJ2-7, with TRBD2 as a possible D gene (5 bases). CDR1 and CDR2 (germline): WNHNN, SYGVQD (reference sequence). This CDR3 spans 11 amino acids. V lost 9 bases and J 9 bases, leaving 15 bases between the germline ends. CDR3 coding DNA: TGCGCCAGAGGCTCCCTAGCTGTGCAGTACTTC. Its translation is CARGSLAVQYF.

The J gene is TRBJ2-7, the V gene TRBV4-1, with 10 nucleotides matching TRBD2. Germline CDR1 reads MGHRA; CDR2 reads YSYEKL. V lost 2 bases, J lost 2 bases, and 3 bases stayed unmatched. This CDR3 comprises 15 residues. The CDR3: CASSQPTSGAYEQYF. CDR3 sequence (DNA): TGCGCCAGCAGCCAACCCACTAGCGGGGCCTACGAGCAGTACTTC.

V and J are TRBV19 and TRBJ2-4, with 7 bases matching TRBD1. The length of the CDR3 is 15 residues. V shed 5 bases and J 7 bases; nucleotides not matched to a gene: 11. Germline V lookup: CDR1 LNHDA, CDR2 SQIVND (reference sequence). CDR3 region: CASSEKHRGANIQYF. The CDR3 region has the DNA TGTGCCAGTAGTGAAAAACACAGGGGAGCGAACATTCAGTACTTC.

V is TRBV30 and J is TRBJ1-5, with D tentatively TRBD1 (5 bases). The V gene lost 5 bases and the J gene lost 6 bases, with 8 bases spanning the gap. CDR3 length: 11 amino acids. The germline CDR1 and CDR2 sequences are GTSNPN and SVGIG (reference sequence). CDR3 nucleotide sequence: TGTGCCTGGGGGGGGGTTCAGCCCCAGCATTTT. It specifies CAWGGVQPQHF.

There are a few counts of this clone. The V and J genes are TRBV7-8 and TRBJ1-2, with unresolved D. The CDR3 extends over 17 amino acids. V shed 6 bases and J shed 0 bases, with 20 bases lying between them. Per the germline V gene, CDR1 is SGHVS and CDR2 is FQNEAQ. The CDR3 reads CASSFTMAVLTNYGYTF. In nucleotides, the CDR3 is TGTGCCAGCAGTTTTACGATGGCAGTATTAACTAACTATGGCTACACCTTC.

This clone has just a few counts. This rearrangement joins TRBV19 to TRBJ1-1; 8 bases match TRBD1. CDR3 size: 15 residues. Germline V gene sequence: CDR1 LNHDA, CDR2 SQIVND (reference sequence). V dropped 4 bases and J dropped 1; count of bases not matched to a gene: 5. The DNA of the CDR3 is TGTGCCAGTAGTACGGGACAGGATAGGAACACTGAAGCTTTCTTT. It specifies CASSTGQDRNTEAFF.

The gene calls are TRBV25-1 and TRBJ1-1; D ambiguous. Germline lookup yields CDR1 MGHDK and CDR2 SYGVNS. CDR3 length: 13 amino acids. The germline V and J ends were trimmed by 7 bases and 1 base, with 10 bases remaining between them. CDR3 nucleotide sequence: TGTGCCAGCACGCCGGCGGGGAACACTGAAGCTTTCTTT. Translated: CASTPAGNTEAFF.

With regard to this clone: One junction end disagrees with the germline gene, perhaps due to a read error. The CDR3 nucleotides are TGCAGCGTTGGGGCGAACACTGGAGCTTTCTTT. Translated: CSVGANTGAFF. J is TRBJ1-1 and V is TRBV29-1, with no clear D. Germline assignment: CDR1 SQVTM and CDR2 ANQGSEA. CDR3 length: 11 amino acids. The entire variable domain, with the rest obtained from reference TRBV29-1 and TRBJ1-1, is as follows: SAVISQKPSRDICQRGTSLTIQCQVDSQVTMMFWYRQQPGQSLTLIATANQGSEATYESGFVIDKFPISRPNLTFSTLTVSNMSPEDSSIYLCSVGANTGAFFGQGTRLTVV.

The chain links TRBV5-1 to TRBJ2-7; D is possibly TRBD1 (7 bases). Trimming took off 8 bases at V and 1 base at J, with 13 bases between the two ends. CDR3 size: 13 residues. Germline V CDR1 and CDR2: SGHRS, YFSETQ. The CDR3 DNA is TGCGCCAGTGTGCAGGGGGGATCCTACGAGCAGTACTTC. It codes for CASVQGGSYEQYF.

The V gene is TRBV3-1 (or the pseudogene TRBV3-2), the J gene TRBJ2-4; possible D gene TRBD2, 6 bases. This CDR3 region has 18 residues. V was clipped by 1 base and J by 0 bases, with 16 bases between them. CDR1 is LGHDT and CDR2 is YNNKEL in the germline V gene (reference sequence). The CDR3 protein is CASSQVQGTPLAKNIQYF. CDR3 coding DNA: TGTGCCAGCAGCCAAGTGCAAGGGACTCCCCTAGCCAAAAACATTCAGTACTTC.

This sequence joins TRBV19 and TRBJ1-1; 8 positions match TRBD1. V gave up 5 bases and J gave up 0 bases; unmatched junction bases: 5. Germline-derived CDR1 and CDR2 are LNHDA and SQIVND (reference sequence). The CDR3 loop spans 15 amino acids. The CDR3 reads CASSLPGQVNTEAFF. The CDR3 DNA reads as TGTGCCAGTAGTCTTCCGGGACAGGTGAACACTGAAGCTTTCTTT.

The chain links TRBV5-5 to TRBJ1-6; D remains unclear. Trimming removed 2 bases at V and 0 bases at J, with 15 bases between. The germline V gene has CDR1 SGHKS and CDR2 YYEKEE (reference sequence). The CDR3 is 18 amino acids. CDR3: CASSFRLQGSSYNSPLHF. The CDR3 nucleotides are TGTGCCAGCAGCTTCCGACTTCAAGGGAGCTCCTATAATTCACCCCTCCACTTT.

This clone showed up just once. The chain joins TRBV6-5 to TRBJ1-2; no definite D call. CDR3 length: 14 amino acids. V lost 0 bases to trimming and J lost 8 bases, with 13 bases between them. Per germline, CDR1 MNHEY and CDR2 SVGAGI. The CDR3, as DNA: TGTGCCAGCAGTTACTCGAAGGATTTGCGGGGCTACACCTTC. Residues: CASSYSKDLRGYTF.

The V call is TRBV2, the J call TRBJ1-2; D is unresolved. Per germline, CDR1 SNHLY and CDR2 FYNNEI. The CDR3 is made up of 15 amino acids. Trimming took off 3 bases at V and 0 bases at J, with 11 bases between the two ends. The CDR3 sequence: CASSEVRQANYGYTF. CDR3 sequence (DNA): TGTGCCAGCAGTGAGGTGAGACAAGCTAACTATGGCTACACCTTC.

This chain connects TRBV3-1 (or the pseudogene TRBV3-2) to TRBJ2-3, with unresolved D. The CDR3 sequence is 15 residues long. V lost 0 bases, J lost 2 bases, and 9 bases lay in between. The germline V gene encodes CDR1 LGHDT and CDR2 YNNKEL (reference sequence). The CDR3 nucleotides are TGTGCCAGCAGCCAAGATCCCCGTTCCACAGATACGCAGTATTTT. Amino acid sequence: CASSQDPRSTDTQYF.

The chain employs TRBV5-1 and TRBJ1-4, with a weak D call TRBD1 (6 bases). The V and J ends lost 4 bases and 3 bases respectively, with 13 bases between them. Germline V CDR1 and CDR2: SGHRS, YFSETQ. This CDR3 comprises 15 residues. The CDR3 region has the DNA TGCGCCAGCAGCCTACAGGGACCGCCTAATGAAAAACTGTTTTTT. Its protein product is CASSLQGPPNEKLFF. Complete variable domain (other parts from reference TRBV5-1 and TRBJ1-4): KAGVTQTPRYLIKTRGQQVTLSCSPISGHRSVSWYQQTPGQGLQFLFEYFSETQRNKGNFPGRFSGRQFSNSRSEMNVSTLELGDSALYLCASSLQGPPNEKLFFGSGTQLSVL.

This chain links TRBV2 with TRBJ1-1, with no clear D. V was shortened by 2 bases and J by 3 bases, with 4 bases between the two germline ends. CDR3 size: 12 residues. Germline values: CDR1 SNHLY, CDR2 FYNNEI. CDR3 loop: CASSELDTEAFF. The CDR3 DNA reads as TGTGCCAGCAGTGAACTAGACACTGAAGCTTTCTTT.

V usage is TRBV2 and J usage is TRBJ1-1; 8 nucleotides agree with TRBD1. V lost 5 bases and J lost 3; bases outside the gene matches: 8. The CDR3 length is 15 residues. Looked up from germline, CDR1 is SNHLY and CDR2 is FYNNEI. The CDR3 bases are TGTGCCAGCAGTATGGGACAGGCCTTATACACTGAAGCTTTCTTT. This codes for CASSMGQALYTEAFF.

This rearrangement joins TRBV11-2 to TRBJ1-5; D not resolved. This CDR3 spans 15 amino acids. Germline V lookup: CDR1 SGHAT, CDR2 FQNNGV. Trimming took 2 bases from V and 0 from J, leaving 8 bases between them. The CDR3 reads CASSLTGNSNQPQHF. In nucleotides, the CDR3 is TGTGCCAGCAGCTTAACGGGTAATAGCAATCAGCCCCAGCATTTT.

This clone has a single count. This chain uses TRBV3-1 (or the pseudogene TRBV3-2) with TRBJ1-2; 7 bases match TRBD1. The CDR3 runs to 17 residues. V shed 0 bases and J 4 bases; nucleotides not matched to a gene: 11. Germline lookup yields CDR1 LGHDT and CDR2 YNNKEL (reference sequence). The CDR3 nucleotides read TGTGCCAGCAGCCAAGATTGGAGGGGGCAAGGGGGCTATGGCTACACCTTC. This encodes CASSQDWRGQGGYGYTF.

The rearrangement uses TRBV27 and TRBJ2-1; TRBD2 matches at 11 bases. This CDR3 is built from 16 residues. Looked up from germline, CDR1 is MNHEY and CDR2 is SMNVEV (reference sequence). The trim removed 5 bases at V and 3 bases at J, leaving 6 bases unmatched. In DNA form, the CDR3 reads TGTGCCAGCAGTACCTGGACTAGCGGGTTCTACAATGAGCAGTTCTTC. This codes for CASSTWTSGFYNEQFF.

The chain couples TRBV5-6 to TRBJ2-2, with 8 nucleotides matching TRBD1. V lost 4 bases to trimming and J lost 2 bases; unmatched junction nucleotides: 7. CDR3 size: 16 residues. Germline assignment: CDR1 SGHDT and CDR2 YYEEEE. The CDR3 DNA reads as TGTGCCAGCAGCCCTCCGGGACAGGCAAACACCGGGGAGCTGTTTTTT. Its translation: CASSPPGQANTGELFF. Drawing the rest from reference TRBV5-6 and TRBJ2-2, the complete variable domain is DAGVTQSPTHLIKTRGQQVTLRCSPKSGHDTVSWYQQALGQGPQFIFQYYEEEERQRGNFPDRFSGHQFPNYSSELNVNALLLGDSALYLCASSPPGQANTGELFFGEGSRLTVL.

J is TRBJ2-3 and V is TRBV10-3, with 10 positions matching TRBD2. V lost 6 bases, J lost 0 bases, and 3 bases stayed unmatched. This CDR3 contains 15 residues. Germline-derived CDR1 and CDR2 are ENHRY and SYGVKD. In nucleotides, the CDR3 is TGTGCCATCAGCCCACTAGCGGGGAGCACAGATACGCAGTATTTT. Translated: CAISPLAGSTDTQYF.

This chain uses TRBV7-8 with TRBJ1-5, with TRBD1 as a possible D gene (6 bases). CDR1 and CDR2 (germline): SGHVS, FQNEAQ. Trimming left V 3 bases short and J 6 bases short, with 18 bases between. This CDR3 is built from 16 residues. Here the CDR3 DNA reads TGTGCCAGCAGCTTTTTCTCCAGGGGTCTGAGTCAGCCCCAGCATTTT. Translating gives CASSFFSRGLSQPQHF. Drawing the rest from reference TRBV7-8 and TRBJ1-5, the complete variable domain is GAGVSQSPRYKVAKRGQDVALRCDPISGHVSLFWYQQALGQGPEFLTYFQNEAQLDKSGLPSDRFFAERPEGSVSTLKIQRTQQEDSAVYLCASSFFSRGLSQPQHFGDGTRLSIL.

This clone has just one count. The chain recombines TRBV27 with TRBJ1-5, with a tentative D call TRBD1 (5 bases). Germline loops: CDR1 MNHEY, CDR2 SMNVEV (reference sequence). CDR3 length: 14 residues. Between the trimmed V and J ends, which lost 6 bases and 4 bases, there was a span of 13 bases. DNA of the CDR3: TGTGCCAGCAGGGAATTAGACAGAAATCAGCCCCAGCATTTT. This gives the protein CASRELDRNQPQHF.

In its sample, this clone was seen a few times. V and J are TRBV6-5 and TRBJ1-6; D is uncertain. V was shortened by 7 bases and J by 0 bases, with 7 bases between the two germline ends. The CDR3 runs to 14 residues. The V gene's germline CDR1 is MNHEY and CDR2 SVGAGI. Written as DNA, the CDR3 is TGTGCCAGCATGAGGAGCTCCTATAATTCACCCCTCCACTTT. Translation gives CASMRSSYNSPLHF.

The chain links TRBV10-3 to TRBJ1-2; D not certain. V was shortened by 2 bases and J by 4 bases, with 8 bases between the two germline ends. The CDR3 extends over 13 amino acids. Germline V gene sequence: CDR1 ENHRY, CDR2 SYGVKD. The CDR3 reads CAISEEVRYGYTF. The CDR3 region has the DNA TGTGCCATCAGTGAGGAGGTCCGCTATGGCTACACCTTC.

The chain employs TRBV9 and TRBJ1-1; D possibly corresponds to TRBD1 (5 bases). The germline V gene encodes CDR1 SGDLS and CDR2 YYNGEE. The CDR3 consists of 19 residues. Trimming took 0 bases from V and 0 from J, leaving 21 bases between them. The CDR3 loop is CASSVGDLMGQKMNTEAFF. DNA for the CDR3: TGTGCCAGCAGCGTAGGAGATTTGATGGGGCAAAAGATGAACACTGAAGCTTTCTTT.